These 21 T cell receptor beta chains share one sample of origin, sequenced in a study of blood T cell repertoires in COVID-19. The assay was immunoSEQ multiplex PCR, and TCRdb's table has in-frame clones only and misses some. The sample includes fewer than 80,000 clones, roughly nine tenths of them seen just once. The sample was peripheral blood. All receptors derive from a human donor in a cohort sampled during active COVID-19.

This clone was counted once. The chain is built from TRBV10-3 and TRBJ2-1, with 8 bases that match TRBD2. The trim removed 5 bases at V and 6 bases at J, leaving 9 bases unmatched. The CDR3 extends over 15 amino acids. CDR1 and CDR2 from the germline V gene are ENHRY and SYGVKD. The CDR3 region has the DNA TGTGCCATCAGTACTAGCCAGCGGGAGAGCAATGAGCAGTTCTTC. Protein sequence: CAISTSQRESNEQFF.

This chain uses TRBV6-6 with TRBJ2-7, with no clear D. V was trimmed by 2 bases and J by 1 base, leaving 12 bases between them. The CDR3 covers 15 residues. Germline V lookup: CDR1 MNHNY, CDR2 SVGAGI (reference sequence). CDR3 loop: CASSYGQAGSYEQYF. In DNA, the CDR3 is TGTGCCAGCAGTTACGGGCAGGCAGGTTCCTACGAGCAGTACTTC.

The chain uses TRBV11-2 and TRBJ2-1; perhaps TRBD2 as D (5 bases). The V end lost 4 bases, the J end lost 2 bases, and 15 bases lay between the germline ends. The CDR3 covers 16 residues. Germline CDR1 is SGHAT and CDR2 is FQNNGV. The DNA for the CDR3 is TGTGCCAGCAGCTCCGGATCCGGGGTTGCCTACAATGAGCAGTTCTTC. Translation: CASSSGSGVAYNEQFF.

The CDR3 region has the DNA TGCAGCGTTATGGGCCCCACCGCCCCGGAGACCCAGTACTTC. Residues: CSVMGPTAPETQYF. V usage is TRBV29-1 and J usage is TRBJ2-5; no firm D call. The germline gives CDR1 SQVTM, CDR2 ANQGSEA. The CDR3 runs 14 residues. The V and J ends lost 5 bases and 5 bases respectively, with 18 bases between them.

The chain combines TRBV11-2 with TRBJ1-3, with 7 nucleotides matching TRBD1. The CDR3 covers 16 residues. V lost 5 bases to trimming and J lost 1 base; unmatched junction nucleotides: 8. Germline V CDR1 and CDR2: SGHAT, FQNNGV. CDR3 protein: CASSTSGTASGNTIYF. CDR3 in DNA: TGTGCCAGCAGCACCTCCGGGACAGCGTCTGGAAACACCATATATTTT.

The rearrangement links TRBV14 to TRBJ2-7; 7 bases are a match to TRBD2. The CDR3 runs to 17 residues. Germline CDR1 SGHDN, CDR2 FVKESK. V was pared by 0 bases and J by 2 bases, with 10 bases of the junction left unmatched. The chain's CDR3 is CASSQDGWGGKAYEQYF. For the CDR3, the DNA is TGTGCCAGCAGCCAAGACGGATGGGGGGGAAAGGCCTACGAGCAGTACTTC.

The V call is TRBV18, the J call TRBJ1-1; D is possibly TRBD1 (5 bases). The CDR3 sequence is 17 residues long. The germline V gene encodes CDR1 KGHSH and CDR2 LQKENI. V shed 2 bases and J shed 4 bases, with 20 bases lying between them. The CDR3 DNA reads TGTGCCAGCTCACCATCCCCACAGGCGGCTAGCGGCACTGAAGCTTTCTTT. It codes for CASSPSPQAASGTEAFF.

The chain is built from TRBV19 and TRBJ2-1; D remains ambiguous. The V gene's germline CDR1 is LNHDA and CDR2 SQIVND (reference sequence). The ends were cut back, 1 base at V and 3 bases at J, with 10 bases in the middle. The CDR3 has 15 amino acids. DNA of the CDR3: TGTGCCAGTAGTATAGCGGGTTCTCGCTACAATGAGCAGTTCTTC. Translation gives CASSIAGSRYNEQFF.

The chain has TRBV5-4 and TRBJ2-7; TRBD2 agrees at 8 bases. V shed 2 bases and J 0 bases; nucleotides not matched to a gene: 10. CDR3 length: 17 residues. CDR1 and CDR2 from the germline V gene are SGHNT and YYREEE (reference sequence). For the CDR3, the DNA is TGTGCCAGCAGCTTCGGGGGGGGATCCCCGAGCTCCTACGAGCAGTACTTC. This translates into CASSFGGGSPSSYEQYF.

The chain carries TRBV19 and TRBJ2-1, with TRBD2 matching over 8 bases. Germline values: CDR1 LNHDA, CDR2 SQIVND (reference sequence). The CDR3 totals 15 residues. Germline trimming cut 1 base from V and 3 bases from J; bases unmatched to any gene: 2. CDR3 amino acids: CASSIGSGIYNEQFF. CDR3 nucleotide sequence: TGTGCCAGTAGTATAGGTAGCGGGATCTACAATGAGCAGTTCTTC. Supplemented by reference TRBV19 and TRBJ2-1, the full variable domain reads DGGITQSPKYLFRKEGQNVTLSCEQNLNHDAMYWYRQDPGQGLRLIYYSQIVNDFQKGDIAEGYSVSREKKESFPLTVTSAQKNPTAFYLCASSIGSGIYNEQFFGPGTRLTVL.

The chain uses TRBV6-1 and TRBJ1-6; D perhaps matches TRBD1 (6 bases). Germline-derived CDR1 and CDR2 are MNHNS and SASEGT. The length of the CDR3 is 14 residues. V was cut by 2 bases and J by 7 bases, with 9 bases left in between. CDR3 region: CASSERGWNSPLHF. CDR3 DNA: TGTGCCAGCAGTGAAAGGGGGTGGAATTCACCCCTCCACTTT.

This chain uses TRBV5-1 with TRBJ1-1; D remains unclear. V was trimmed by 5 bases and J by 6 bases, leaving 20 bases between them. The length of the CDR3 is 15 residues. Germline loops: CDR1 SGHRS, CDR2 YFSETQ. The CDR3 DNA reads TGCGCCAGCAGTTCTCCGTCCACGGGAGCCTCTGAAGCTTTCTTT. Protein: CASSSPSTGASEAFF. The full variable domain, with the rest looked up from reference TRBV5-1 and TRBJ1-1, is KAGVTQTPRYLIKTRGQQVTLSCSPISGHRSVSWYQQTPGQGLQFLFEYFSETQRNKGNFPGRFSGRQFSNSRSEMNVSTLELGDSALYLCASSSPSTGASEAFFGQGTRLTVV.

The rearrangement joins TRBV5-6 to TRBJ2-7, with a possible D match to TRBD2 (6 bases). Germline-derived CDR1 and CDR2 are SGHDT and YYEEEE. V was trimmed by 4 bases and J by 5 bases, leaving 10 bases between them. The CDR3 length is 12 residues. DNA of the CDR3: TGTGCCAGCAGCCTGGGACTGCACGAGCAGTACTTC. Translation: CASSLGLHEQYF.

The rearrangement joins TRBV5-1 to TRBJ2-2; D is unclear. CDR3 length equals 13 residues. From germline, CDR1 is SGHRS and CDR2 YFSETQ. The V and J ends lost 3 bases and 5 bases respectively, with 8 bases between them. The CDR3 region is CASSSEITGELFF. The CDR3 nucleotides read TGCGCCAGCAGCTCGGAGATTACCGGGGAGCTGTTTTTT.

The chain combines TRBV2 with TRBJ2-7; 11 nucleotides line up with TRBD2. The V gene end was trimmed by 6 bases and the J gene end by 6 bases; junction bases not matched to a gene: 10. The CDR3 length is 15 residues. Germline CDR1 reads SNHLY; CDR2 reads FYNNEI. The CDR3 loop reads CASRVGLAGGLEQYF. CDR3 DNA sequence: TGTGCCAGCAGGGTGGGTCTAGCGGGAGGCCTCGAGCAGTACTTC.

This chain connects TRBV9 to TRBJ1-1; TRBD1 matches at 8 bases. Germline V gene data show CDR1 as SGDLS and CDR2 as YYNGEE. This CDR3 has 17 amino acids. The trim removed 3 bases at V and 1 base at J, leaving 11 bases unmatched. CDR3 sequence: CASSGGQVILGNTEAFF. The CDR3 coding sequence is TGTGCCAGCAGCGGGGGACAGGTCATCCTGGGGAACACTGAAGCTTTCTTT. The full variable domain, completed using reference TRBV9 and TRBJ1-1, is DSGVTQTPKHLITATGQRVTLRCSPRSGDLSVYWYQQSLDQGLQFLIQYYNGEERAKGNILERFSAQQFPDLHSELNLSSLELGDSALYFCASSGGQVILGNTEAFFGQGTRLTVV.

Here the CDR3 reads CASRTTGASHGEQYF. CDR3 sequence (DNA): TGTGCCAGCAGGACGACAGGGGCGAGCCACGGCGAGCAGTACTTC. V usage is TRBV6-6 and J usage is TRBJ2-7; 8 bases align to TRBD1. CDR3 length: 15 residues. Germline-derived CDR1 and CDR2 are MNHNY and SVGAGI (reference sequence). The V segment lost 6 bases and the J segment 6 bases; nucleotides outside the gene matches: 13.

The chain recombines TRBV18 with TRBJ1-5; D possibly corresponds to TRBD1 (6 bases). Germline-derived CDR1 and CDR2 are KGHSH and LQKENI. V lost 3 bases, J lost 4 bases, and 10 bases lay in between. The CDR3 covers 14 residues. CDR3 amino acids: CASSPLQGNQPQHF. The CDR3 region has the DNA TGTGCCAGCTCACCGCTTCAGGGGAATCAGCCCCAGCATTTT.

This rearrangement joins TRBV9 to TRBJ1-3; maybe TRBD1 (5 bases). Germline V gene lookup returns CDR1 SGDLS and CDR2 YYNGEE. The V end was cut by 2 bases, the J end by 4 bases, with 10 bases between. This CDR3 is 14 amino acids long. The CDR3 DNA reads TGTGCCAGCAGCGTCAGGGCAGTCGGAAACACCATATATTTT. Protein sequence: CASSVRAVGNTIYF.

The rearrangement links TRBV7-3 to TRBJ2-3; 12 bases are shared with TRBD1. CDR3 length: 15 amino acids. Germline lookup yields CDR1 SGHTA and CDR2 FQGTGA. V was clipped by 5 bases and J by 6 bases; unmatched bases: 6. The CDR3 DNA sequence: TGTGCCAGCAGCCCGGGGGACAGGGGGCGGGATACGCAGTATTTT. Translating it yields CASSPGDRGRDTQYF.

The V gene is TRBV6-6, the J gene TRBJ2-4; TRBD1 is a possible D gene (5 bases). CDR3 size: 15 residues. V lost 2 bases and J lost 1, with 9 bases in between. Germline values: CDR1 MNHNY, CDR2 SVGAGI (reference sequence). The CDR3 DNA reads TGTGCCAGCAGTTACGCAGGGCGGGCCAAAAACATTCAGTACTTC. Translation: CASSYAGRAKNIQYF.